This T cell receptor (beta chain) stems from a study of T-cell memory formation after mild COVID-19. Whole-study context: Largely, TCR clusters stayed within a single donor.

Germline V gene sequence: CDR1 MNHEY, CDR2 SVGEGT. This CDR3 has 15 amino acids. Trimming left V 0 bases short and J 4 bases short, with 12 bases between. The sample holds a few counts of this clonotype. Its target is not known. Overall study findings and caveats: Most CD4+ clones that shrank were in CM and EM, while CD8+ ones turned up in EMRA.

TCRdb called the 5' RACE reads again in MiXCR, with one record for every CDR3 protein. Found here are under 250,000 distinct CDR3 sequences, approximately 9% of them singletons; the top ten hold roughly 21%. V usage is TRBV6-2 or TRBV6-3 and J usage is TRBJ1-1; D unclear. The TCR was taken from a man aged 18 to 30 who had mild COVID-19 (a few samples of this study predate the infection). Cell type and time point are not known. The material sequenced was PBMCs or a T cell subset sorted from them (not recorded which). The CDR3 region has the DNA TGTGCCAGCAGTTACTCTTTGAGGTCCCGCACTGAAGCTTTCTTT. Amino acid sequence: CASSYSLRSRTEAFF.